The clone carrying this T cell receptor beta chain came up once. The data were obtained in a study of blood T cell repertoires in COVID-19. V lost 1 base, J lost 0 bases, and 6 bases lay in between. The CDR3 is 14 residues long. Per germline, CDR1 SGHNT and CDR2 YYREEE (reference sequence). In the authors' methods: Estimation of nucleated cell counts relied on the amplification of reference gene primers. Generated by immunoSEQ multiplex PCR, the TCRdb table keeps only in-frame clones and is missing some. V and J calls plus clone size are reproduced from that table; the DNA served to infer D and trimming. The top ten clones hold roughly 5.6% of a sample with roughly 64,000 clones, 70% to 85% of them seen once.

What was sequenced was peripheral blood. This sequence was found in a woman aged 60 to 75 with acute or convalescent COVID-19. The chain uses TRBV5-4 and TRBJ2-3; D unclear. The CDR3 reads CASSLHGSTDTQYF. The CDR3 DNA reads as TGTGCCAGCAGCTTGCACGGTAGCACAGATACGCAGTATTTT.